These 15 T cell receptor beta chains were sequenced from one sample in a study of shared clonotypes between healthy human individuals. Produced via immunoSEQ multiplex PCR; TCRdb's table is partial and in-frame only. Of roughly 1,000,000 clones listed, around 78% were seen once; the top ten hold 0.55% to 0.7%. Sequencing was performed on memory CD4+ T cells from PBMCs. Regarding subset: CD45RA-negative fraction. All receptors come from a man between 18 and 35 years old in good health. Some clones in this sample may be carry-over from other donors' samples.

The V and J genes are TRBV28 and TRBJ1-2; 8 nucleotides align to TRBD1. The CDR3 contains 14 residues. Germline loops: CDR1 MDHEN, CDR2 SYDVKM. The V segment lost 7 bases and the J segment 7 bases; nucleotides outside the gene matches: 11. As DNA, the CDR3 is TGTGCCAGCAACGGACAGGGTGTAAGCTTTGGCTACACCTTC. Translated: CASNGQGVSFGYTF.

This chain connects TRBV6-5 to TRBJ1-4, with D perhaps matching TRBD1 (5 bases). CDR1 is MNHEY, CDR2 SVGAGI, per germline. V was cut by 3 bases and J by 3 bases, with 11 bases left in between. This CDR3 is built from 15 residues. The CDR3 region is CASSYQGRANEKLFF. The CDR3 DNA sequence: TGTGCCAGCAGTTATCAGGGACGGGCTAATGAAAAACTGTTTTTT.

This sequence joins TRBV4-1 and TRBJ2-1; 9 bases map to TRBD1. CDR3 length equals 17 residues. Germline values: CDR1 MGHRA, CDR2 YSYEKL. Trimming at V came to 0 bases and at J to 8 bases, leaving 11 bases not matched to a gene. The DNA of the CDR3 is TGCGCCAGCAGCCAAGATTATTCGGGGACAGGGTTGTATGAGCAGTTCTTC. Translating gives CASSQDYSGTGLYEQFF.

This clone was counted many times. This specimen includes other DNA sequences encoding the same CDR3. The chain joins TRBV11-3 to TRBJ1-1, with D maybe TRBD1 (5 bases). The CDR3 spans 14 residues. Trimming took off 1 base at V and 1 base at J, with 7 bases between the two ends. Germline assignment: CDR1 SGHNT and CDR2 YENEEA. CDR3 in amino acids: CASSLGGTNTEAFF. The CDR3 region has the DNA TGTGCCAGCAGCTTAGGAGGGACGAACACTGAAGCTTTCTTT.

The rearrangement joins TRBV2 to TRBJ2-1; 9 bases agree with TRBD2. Germline CDR1 reads SNHLY; CDR2 reads FYNNEI. V lost 7 bases, J lost 2 bases, and 3 bases stayed unmatched. The CDR3 totals 14 residues. The CDR3 loop is CASKASGTYNEQFF. The CDR3 DNA reads TGTGCCAGCAAGGCTAGCGGGACCTACAATGAGCAGTTCTTC.

The rearrangement links TRBV5-1 to TRBJ2-5; D is perhaps TRBD2 (5 bases). Germline CDR1 and CDR2: SGHRS and YFSETQ. V lost 4 bases, J lost 4 bases, and 11 bases lay in between. This CDR3 spans 13 amino acids. As DNA, the CDR3 is TGCGCCAGCAGCCCACTAGGATCAGAGACCCAGTACTTC. Translated: CASSPLGSETQYF.

In this sample, this clone turned up once. The chain combines TRBV7-8 with TRBJ1-1, with D possibly TRBD1 on 5 matching bases. Germline loops: CDR1 SGHVS, CDR2 FQNEAQ. V was clipped by 1 base and J by 1 base, with 10 bases between them. The CDR3 covers 15 residues. The CDR3 loop reads CASSLGGGSNTEAFF. The CDR3 bases are TGTGCCAGCAGCTTAGGGGGCGGATCGAACACTGAAGCTTTCTTT. The full variable domain, its missing parts supplied by reference TRBV7-8 and TRBJ1-1, is GAGVSQSPRYKVAKRGQDVALRCDPISGHVSLFWYQQALGQGPEFLTYFQNEAQLDKSGLPSDRFFAERPEGSVSTLKIQRTQQEDSAVYLCASSLGGGSNTEAFFGQGTRLTVV.

The V and J genes are TRBV10-2 and TRBJ2-1; D gene uncertain. V lost 4 bases and J 0 bases, leaving 16 bases between the germline ends. The germline V gene has CDR1 WSHSY and CDR2 SAAADI. The CDR3 sequence is 17 residues long. The DNA of the CDR3 is TGCGCCAGCAGTGGCCCTGGGCGAATTAGCTCCTACAATGAGCAGTTCTTC. This sequence encodes CASSGPGRISSYNEQFF.

This clone was detected many times. V usage is TRBV28 and J usage is TRBJ1-2, with D hard to call. The V gene lost 1 base and the J gene lost 11 bases, with 14 bases spanning the gap. This CDR3 has 13 residues. CDR1 MDHEN and CDR2 SYDVKM come from the germline V gene. This CDR3 is CASSLSGDRGYTF. Written as DNA, the CDR3 is TGTGCCAGCAGTTTATCTGGAGACCGAGGATACACCTTC.

The chain joins TRBV11-3 to TRBJ2-1; TRBD2 might be the D (6 bases). Trimming removed 5 bases at V and 4 bases at J, with 15 bases between. This CDR3 spans 15 amino acids. In germline, CDR1 is SGHNT, CDR2 YENEEA. In nucleotides, the CDR3 is TGTGCCAGCAGCCCCATGGGGGGTGGGTACAATGAGCAGTTCTTC. Translation: CASSPMGGGYNEQFF.

The chain employs TRBV29-1 and TRBJ2-3; D possibly corresponds to TRBD2 (7 bases). The germline CDR1 and CDR2 sequences are SQVTM and ANQGSEA. Trimming took 3 bases from V and 6 from J, leaving 16 bases between them. The CDR3 is 14 residues long. CDR3 in DNA: TGCAGCGTTGATCGGGGGGCTACGGCGGATACGCAGTATTTT. This codes for CSVDRGATADTQYF.

The rearrangement links TRBV4-1 to TRBJ2-1; D uncertain. V was shortened by 1 base and J by 0 bases, with 13 bases between the two germline ends. The CDR3 is 17 residues long. The germline V gene has CDR1 MGHRA and CDR2 YSYEKL. The CDR3: CASSQVGGGSSYNEQFF. The CDR3 nucleotides read TGCGCCAGCAGCCAAGTGGGTGGCGGAAGCTCCTACAATGAGCAGTTCTTC.

The chain is built from TRBV9 and TRBJ2-1, with 10 bases lining up with TRBD1. Germline V gene data show CDR1 as SGDLS and CDR2 as YYNGEE. The CDR3 is 16 residues long. The ends lost 4 bases at V and 3 bases at J; junction bases unmatched: 7. The CDR3 bases are TGTGCCAGCAGCCCGACCCGGGACAGGGGCTACAATGAGCAGTTCTTC. This codes for CASSPTRDRGYNEQFF.

V gene TRBV7-8 combines with J gene TRBJ2-1, with D possibly matching TRBD2 (5 bases). Trimming stripped 5 bases from V and 15 bases from J, with 23 bases between. Germline loops: CDR1 SGHVS, CDR2 FQNEAQ. This CDR3 spans 14 amino acids. CDR3 residues: CASSPSRVPNAVFF. DNA for the CDR3: TGTGCCAGCAGCCCGTCGAGGGTCCCAAATGCAGTGTTCTTC.

The chain links TRBV6-1 to TRBJ2-7; 9 positions agree with TRBD1. V lost 1 base and J lost 1; bases outside the gene matches: 5. CDR1 MNHNS and CDR2 SASEGT come from the germline V gene. CDR3 length: 16 residues. Here the CDR3 DNA reads TGTGCCAGCAGTGAAGAGGGGACAGGGTGGTCCTACGAGCAGTACTTC. Its protein is CASSEEGTGWSYEQYF.